This TCR beta chain was profiled in a study of cytotoxic CD8 clonotypes in ibrutinib-treated CLL. Only in-frame clones appear in the TCRdb table, and some are missing; sequencing was by immunoSEQ multiplex PCR. The sample consists of about 160,000 clones, around 84% of them appearing once. The sequencing here drew on PBMCs, taken after 12 months of ibrutinib treatment. The receptor comes from a human donor with chronic lymphocytic leukemia.

This CDR3 is CASSVGQGDQPQHF. The CDR3 nucleotides read TGTGCCAGCAGCGTAGGACAGGGAGATCAGCCCCAGCATTTT. The V call is TRBV9, the J call TRBJ1-5, with TRBD1 matching 7 bases. V was pared by 0 bases and J by 5 bases, with 2 bases of the junction left unmatched. The CDR3 extends over 14 amino acids. Germline CDR1 and CDR2: SGDLS and YYNGEE.